This T cell receptor beta chain was documented in a study of blood T cell repertoires in COVID-19. Study in general: Donors in the United States, Italy and Spain gave samples during acute or convalescent COVID-19.

TCRdb's table, derived via immunoSEQ multiplex PCR, lists solely in-frame clones and lacks some. The table shows about 160,000 clones, with 86% occurring only once. CDR1 and CDR2 from the germline V gene are LNHDA and SQIVND (reference sequence). V shed 6 bases and J shed 7 bases, with 21 bases lying between them. The CDR3 has 16 residues. This chain connects TRBV19 to TRBJ2-2; maybe TRBD2 (6 bases). The sequence was collected from a woman in her seventies with acute or convalescent COVID-19. Material: peripheral blood. Here the CDR3 reads CASRTLQGRGDGELFF. In nucleotides, the CDR3 is TGTGCCAGTAGAACCCTTCAGGGACGCGGGGACGGGGAGCTGTTTTTT.